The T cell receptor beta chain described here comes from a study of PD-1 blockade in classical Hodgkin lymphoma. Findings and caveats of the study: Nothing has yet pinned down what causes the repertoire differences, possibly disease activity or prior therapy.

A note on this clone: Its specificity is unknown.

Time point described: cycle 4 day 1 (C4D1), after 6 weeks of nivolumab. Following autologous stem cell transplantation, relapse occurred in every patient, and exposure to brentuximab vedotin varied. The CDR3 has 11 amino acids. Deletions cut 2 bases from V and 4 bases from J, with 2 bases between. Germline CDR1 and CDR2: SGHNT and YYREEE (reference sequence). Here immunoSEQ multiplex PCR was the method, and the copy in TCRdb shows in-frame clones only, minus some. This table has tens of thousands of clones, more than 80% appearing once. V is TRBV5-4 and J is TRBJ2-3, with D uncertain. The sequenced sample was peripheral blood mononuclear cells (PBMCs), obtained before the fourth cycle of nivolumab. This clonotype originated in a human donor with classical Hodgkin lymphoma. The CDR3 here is CASSLADTQYF. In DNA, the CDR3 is TGTGCCAGCAGCTTAGCAGATACGCAGTATTTT.